This T cell receptor (beta chain) was identified during a study of blood T cell repertoires in COVID-19. Study information: Collection of acute and convalescent COVID-19 samples took place in the United States, Italy and Spain. Sample material is recorded as cDNA or gDNA derived from T cells, B-cell-depleted T cells, or PBMCs.

As handled by the study authors: It was from reference gene primer amplification that nucleated cell counts were estimated. Only in-frame clones appear in the TCRdb table, and some are missing; sequencing was by immunoSEQ multiplex PCR. The DNA was the basis for D and trimming; V, J and clone size are from that table. This table holds 25,000 to 30,000 clones, 70% to 90% found once. V was pared by 7 bases and J by 0 bases, with 10 bases between. CDR1 is SQVTM, CDR2 ANQGSEA, per germline. The CDR3 totals 13 residues. This sequence joins TRBV29-1 and TRBJ2-4; no definite D call. This receptor was obtained from a human donor in a cohort sampled during active COVID-19. The sample was peripheral blood. CDR3 sequence (DNA): TGCAGCGCGATGGCCATAGCCAAAAACATTCAGTACTTC. Amino acids: CSAMAIAKNIQYF.